The 25 T cell receptor beta chains in this list originate from one sample, sequenced in a study of follicular helper T cells after annual influenza vaccination. Here immunoSEQ multiplex PCR was the method, and the copy in TCRdb shows in-frame clones only, minus some. The data contain about 27,000 clones, roughly 80% of them seen just once; the ten biggest clones take up about 1.2%. Time point: 2014-2015 season, pre-vaccination. Sample: CXCR5+ CD38- circulating T follicular helper cells from blood, taken on the day of influenza vaccination. The subset: circulating Tfh, non-naive CD4+CXCR5+PD-1+ (ICOS+CD38+ or ICOS-CD38-). These receptors all stem from an adult who received the influenza vaccine.

This clone was seen a single time. This chain uses TRBV28 with TRBJ1-5; 8 nucleotides line up with TRBD1. This CDR3 is 14 amino acids long. CDR1 is MDHEN, CDR2 SYDVKM, per germline. J gave up 1 base and V 8 bases, and 4 bases lay outside the gene matches. CDR3 residues: CASQQGGSNQPQHF. The DNA of the CDR3 is TGTGCCAGCCAACAGGGGGGCAGCAATCAGCCCCAGCATTTT. Drawing the rest from reference TRBV28 and TRBJ1-5, the complete variable domain is DVKVTQSSRYLVKRTGEKVFLECVQDMDHENMFWYRQDPGLGLRLIYFSYDVKMKEKGDIPEGYSVSREKKERFSLILESASTNQTSMYLCASQQGGSNQPQHFGDGTRLSIL.

The J gene is TRBJ1-4, the V gene TRBV12-5; a possible D gene is TRBD1 (6 bases). Germline V lookup: CDR1 LGHNT, CDR2 FRNRAP. The V end lost 1 base, the J end lost 0 bases, and 6 bases lay between the germline ends. This CDR3 region has 15 residues. The CDR3 protein is CASGLGQATNEKLFF. The CDR3 DNA sequence: TGTGCTAGTGGTTTGGGACAGGCAACTAATGAAAAACTGTTTTTT.

This clone showed up just once. The rearrangement joins TRBV5-1 to TRBJ1-6; tentative D call: TRBD1 (5 bases). Germline assignment: CDR1 SGHRS and CDR2 YFSETQ. The CDR3 is made up of 15 amino acids. Trimming took 3 bases from V and 11 from J, leaving 18 bases between them. The CDR3: CASSSGTSGGTPLHF. For the CDR3, the DNA is TGCGCCAGCAGCTCCGGGACCTCCGGGGGAACACCCCTCCACTTT.

J is TRBJ2-3 and V is TRBV7-3; D remains unclear. This CDR3 is built from 13 residues. CDR1 is SGHTA, CDR2 FQGTGA, per germline. The V and J ends lost 2 bases and 2 bases respectively, with 5 bases between them. The CDR3 DNA is TGTGCCAGCAGCTTATCAATCACAGATACGCAGTATTTT. It encodes CASSLSITDTQYF.

The V gene is TRBV9, the J gene TRBJ1-3; perhaps TRBD1 as D (6 bases). The CDR3 contains 16 residues. Per germline, CDR1 SGDLS and CDR2 YYNGEE. The V end lost 4 bases, the J end lost 0 bases, and 14 bases lay between the germline ends. Written as DNA, the CDR3 is TGTGCCAGCAGCCCGACGACAGGCCACTCTGGAAACACCATATATTTT. It translates to CASSPTTGHSGNTIYF.

J is TRBJ1-1 and V is TRBV10-3; D may be TRBD1 (5 bases). The germline V gene has CDR1 ENHRY and CDR2 SYGVKD. The V gene lost 0 bases and the J gene lost 0 bases, with 11 bases spanning the gap. The CDR3 is 16 residues long. The CDR3: CAISESKGSMNTEAFF. CDR3 bases: TGTGCCATCAGTGAGTCTAAGGGGTCGATGAACACTGAAGCTTTCTTT.

CDR3 loop: CASSSQSGTKNIQYF. Here the CDR3 DNA reads TGCGCCAGCAGCTCCCAGAGCGGGACCAAAAACATTCAGTACTTC. The genes are TRBV5-1 and TRBJ2-4; 7 bases agree with TRBD2. The germline V gene has CDR1 SGHRS and CDR2 YFSETQ. The CDR3 consists of 15 residues. The junction had 5 bases not matched to a gene; V was cut back by 3 bases and J by 2 bases. The variable domain in full, with the rest retrieved from reference TRBV5-1 and TRBJ2-4, is KAGVTQTPRYLIKTRGQQVTLSCSPISGHRSVSWYQQTPGQGLQFLFEYFSETQRNKGNFPGRFSGRQFSNSRSEMNVSTLELGDSALYLCASSSQSGTKNIQYFGAGTRLSVL.

The chain recombines TRBV29-1 with TRBJ1-1, with TRBD1 as a possible D gene (5 bases). V was cut by 5 bases and J by 0 bases, with 13 bases left in between. The CDR3 sequence is 14 residues long. From germline, CDR1 is SQVTM and CDR2 ANQGSEA. The CDR3 loop is CSVYIGAVNTEAFF. The DNA of the CDR3 is TGCAGCGTTTATATTGGGGCGGTGAACACTGAAGCTTTCTTT.

The chain links TRBV28 to TRBJ2-3; 7 bases agree with TRBD1. V shed 2 bases, J shed 6 bases, and the junction held 2 bases outside the gene matches. The CDR3 length is 13 residues. Germline V gene data show CDR1 as MDHEN and CDR2 as SYDVKM. As DNA, the CDR3 is TGTGCCAGCAGTTTACCGGGACAGGATACGCAGTATTTT. Its protein is CASSLPGQDTQYF.

The chain carries TRBV7-3 and TRBJ2-3; 10 positions agree with TRBD2. CDR3 length equals 22 residues. CDR1 is SGHTA and CDR2 is FQGTGA in the germline V gene. V shed 10 bases, J shed 1 base, and the junction held 29 bases outside the gene matches. CDR3 in amino acids: CATSKGQGASSGGSSGTDTQYF. The CDR3 DNA reads TGTGCCACCTCCAAGGGGCAGGGGGCTTCTAGCGGGGGATCTTCTGGCACAGATACGCAGTATTTT.

The chain links TRBV28 to TRBJ2-7; TRBD1 matches 9 bases. The ends lost 5 bases at V and 4 bases at J; junction bases unmatched: 6. The CDR3 totals 14 residues. CDR1 MDHEN and CDR2 SYDVKM come from the germline V gene. The CDR3 region has the DNA TGTGCCAGCAGTCCCTGGGACAGGGTTTACGAGCAGTACTTC. As protein: CASSPWDRVYEQYF. Drawing the rest from reference TRBV28 and TRBJ2-7, the complete variable domain is DVKVTQSSRYLVKRTGEKVFLECVQDMDHENMFWYRQDPGLGLRLIYFSYDVKMKEKGDIPEGYSVSREKKERFSLILESASTNQTSMYLCASSPWDRVYEQYFGPGTRLTVT.

The chain has TRBV29-1 and TRBJ2-4; 10 nucleotides line up with TRBD1. This CDR3 spans 13 amino acids. Germline V gene data show CDR1 as SQVTM and CDR2 as ANQGSEA. V was clipped by 6 bases and J by 9 bases; unmatched bases: 8. The CDR3 loop reads CSVPGQGTVIQYF. The CDR3 nucleotides read TGCAGCGTACCGGGACAGGGGACGGTCATTCAGTACTTC. The full variable domain, completed using reference TRBV29-1 and TRBJ2-4, is SAVISQKPSRDICQRGTSLTIQCQVDSQVTMMFWYRQQPGQSLTLIATANQGSEATYESGFVIDKFPISRPNLTFSTLTVSNMSPEDSSIYLCSVPGQGTVIQYFGAGTRLSVL.

This clone was detected once. V and J are TRBV4-2 and TRBJ1-1; no reliable D call. This CDR3 is built from 14 residues. V lost 4 bases, J lost 7 bases, and 16 bases lay in between. Germline loops: CDR1 LGHNA, CDR2 YNFKEQ. In DNA, the CDR3 is TGTGCCAGCAGCCCCCGCCAGATCCAAAGTGAAGCTTTCTTT. It is translated as CASSPRQIQSEAFF.

This chain links TRBV7-9 with TRBJ2-1; TRBD1 agrees at 9 bases. The V gene end was trimmed by 5 bases and the J gene end by 7 bases; junction bases not matched to a gene: 12. CDR3 length equals 16 residues. The germline V gene has CDR1 SEHNR and CDR2 FQNEAQ (reference sequence). This CDR3 is CASSPSHRGRTNEQFF. The CDR3 DNA reads TGTGCCAGCAGCCCTAGCCACAGGGGGCGAACAAATGAGCAGTTCTTC.

The chain links TRBV19 to TRBJ1-6; 7 bases map to TRBD1. The V gene's germline CDR1 is LNHDA and CDR2 SQIVND (reference sequence). The length of the CDR3 is 14 residues. V shed 6 bases, J shed 8 bases, and the junction held 7 bases outside the gene matches. For the CDR3, the DNA is TGTGCCAGTAGAACCTGGACAGGCTATTCACCCCTCCACTTT. Protein product: CASRTWTGYSPLHF.

Worth noting for this clone: The junction departs from the called germline gene at one end, perhaps through a read error. The chain has TRBV19 and TRBJ1-5, with a possible D match to TRBD1 (5 bases). CDR1 LNHDA and CDR2 SQIVND come from the germline V gene (reference sequence). CDR3 length: 14 residues. CDR3 bases: TGTGCCAGTAGTCTAAATATTAGGGCGCGGGGCATTTTTTTT. This encodes CASSLNIRARGIFF.

The chain couples TRBV7-3 to TRBJ2-3; 12 bases agree with TRBD2. The CDR3 runs 17 residues. The V segment lost 5 bases and the J segment 1 base; nucleotides outside the gene matches: 7. Germline V gene data show CDR1 as SGHTA and CDR2 as FQGTGA. This chain's CDR3 is CASSLTSGGRGTDTQYF. CDR3 in DNA: TGTGCCAGCAGCCTGACTAGCGGGGGACGGGGCACAGATACGCAGTATTTT. The variable domain in full, with the rest retrieved from reference TRBV7-3 and TRBJ2-3, is GAGVSQTPSNKVTEKGKYVELRCDPISGHTALYWYRQSLGQGPEFLIYFQGTGAADDSGLPNDRFFAVRPEGSVSTLKIQRTERGDSAVYLCASSLTSGGRGTDTQYFGPGTRLTVL.

This rearrangement joins TRBV2 to TRBJ1-1, with D perhaps TRBD1 (6 bases). V lost 5 bases and J 8 bases, leaving 15 bases between the germline ends. Per germline, CDR1 SNHLY and CDR2 FYNNEI. The CDR3 consists of 13 residues. The CDR3 nucleotides are TGTGCCAGCAGTCTCAGCATTACAGGGGAAGCTTTCTTT. Protein product: CASSLSITGEAFF.

Only a few counts were recorded for this clone. CDR3 in amino acids: CASRTGTNPKVYNEQFF. Written as DNA, the CDR3 is TGCGCCAGCAGGACCGGGACTAACCCCAAAGTTTACAATGAGCAGTTCTTC. The V call is TRBV5-1, the J call TRBJ2-1; 7 bases align to TRBD2. V shed 5 bases, J shed 4 bases, and the junction held 15 bases outside the gene matches. Germline-derived CDR1 and CDR2 are SGHRS and YFSETQ. This CDR3 is 17 amino acids long.

The rearrangement joins TRBV7-2 to TRBJ2-7, with TRBD1 identical over 7 bases. This CDR3 contains 12 residues. CDR1 and CDR2 (germline): SGHTA, FQGNSA. After removal of 8 bases from V and 2 bases from J, the junction contained 3 bases not matched to a gene. The CDR3 loop reads CASGGQAYEQYF. The CDR3 nucleotides read TGTGCCAGCGGCGGACAGGCCTACGAGCAGTACTTC.

The chain carries TRBV5-6 and TRBJ2-3; TRBD1 might be the D (6 bases). Germline V gene lookup returns CDR1 SGHDT and CDR2 YYEEEE. The CDR3 loop spans 15 amino acids. Trimming shortened V by 2 bases and J by 3 bases, and 13 bases separated the two germline ends. CDR3 in DNA: TGTGCCAGCAGCTTTCGGACAGCCAGGACAGATACGCAGTATTTT. Translation: CASSFRTARTDTQYF.

The chain joins TRBV10-3 to TRBJ1-5; no firm D call. V lost 7 bases and J lost 4, with 14 bases in between. The CDR3 length is 14 residues. Germline V gives CDR1 ENHRY, CDR2 SYGVKD. The CDR3: CAITPDPANQPQHF. The CDR3 DNA reads as TGTGCCATCACTCCCGACCCAGCGAATCAGCCCCAGCATTTT.

The chain uses TRBV5-4 and TRBJ2-7, with a weak D call TRBD2 (7 bases). V lost 3 bases, J lost 4 bases, and 17 bases lay in between. The CDR3 contains 15 residues. Per germline, CDR1 SGHNT and CDR2 YYREEE (reference sequence). This CDR3 reads CASSSGGSGTYEQYF. The CDR3 DNA sequence: TGTGCCAGCAGCTCCGGGGGGTCAGGGACATACGAGCAGTACTTC.

To note about this clone: Germline is not matched at one junction end, which may reflect a read error. The chain employs TRBV30 and TRBJ2-1, with 8 bases fitting TRBD2. Germline lookup yields CDR1 GTSNPN and CDR2 SVGIG (reference sequence). CDR3 size: 15 residues. For the CDR3, the DNA is TGTGCCTGGAGACCAGGACTAGCTTACTACAATGAGCAGCTCTTC. It specifies CAWRPGLAYYNEQLF.

The chain joins TRBV6-1 to TRBJ1-4, with D possibly matching TRBD1 (6 bases). Germline values: CDR1 MNHNS, CDR2 SASEGT. V was shortened by 1 base and J by 9 bases, with 9 bases between the two germline ends. The CDR3 runs to 13 residues. In DNA form, the CDR3 reads TGTGCCAGCAGTGAAGTGGACAGCCAAAAACTGTTTTTT. Its translation: CASSEVDSQKLFF.